This section outlines one T cell receptor (beta chain) sequence together with its context. The data originate from a study of cytomegalovirus exposure and HLA in healthy donors. Study at large: Out of roughly 200 million T cells, an earlier analysis found around 120 million unique TCR beta sequences in total.

The PCR made use of 60 Vbeta and 13 Jbeta primers. Clones were sequenced by immunoSEQ multiplex PCR, and TCRdb holds only the in-frame ones, with some missing. The profile shows over 150,000 clones, 84% of them singletons. The germline V gene encodes CDR1 MNHNS and CDR2 SASEGT. This CDR3 has 12 residues. With V trimmed by 11 bases and J by 5 bases, 9 bases remained unmatched. The sample taken for sequencing was PBMCs. This clonotype originated in a boy aged 2 to 10 in good health and CMV-seronegative. V is TRBV6-1 and J is TRBJ2-7; 7 bases map to TRBD1. The CDR3 is CASLPGGNEQYF. The CDR3, as DNA: TGTGCCTCCCTGCCAGGGGGAAACGAGCAGTACTTC.